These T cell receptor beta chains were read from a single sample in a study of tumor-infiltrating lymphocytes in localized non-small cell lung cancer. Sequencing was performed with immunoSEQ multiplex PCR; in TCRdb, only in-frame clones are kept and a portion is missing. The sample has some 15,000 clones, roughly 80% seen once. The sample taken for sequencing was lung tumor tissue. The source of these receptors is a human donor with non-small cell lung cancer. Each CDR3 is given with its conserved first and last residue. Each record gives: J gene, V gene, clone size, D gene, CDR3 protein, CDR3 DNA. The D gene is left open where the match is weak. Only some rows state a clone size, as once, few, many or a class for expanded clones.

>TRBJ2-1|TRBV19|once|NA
CASKRESSYNEQFF
TGTGCCAGTAAACGGGAGAGCTCCTACAATGAGCAGTTCTTC
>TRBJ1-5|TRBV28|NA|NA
CASTRPQRPQHF
TGTGCCAGCACTCGCCCCCAAAGGCCCCAGCATTTT
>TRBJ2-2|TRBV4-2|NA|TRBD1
CASSPGQGISGELFF
TGTGCCAGCAGCCCGGGACAGGGGATCTCGGGGGAGCTGTTTTTT
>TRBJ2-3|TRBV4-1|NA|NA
CASSRPASTSTDTQYF
TGCGCCAGCAGCCGCCCAGCGTCAACTAGCACAGATACGCAGTATTTT
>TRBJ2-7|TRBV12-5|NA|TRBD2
CASGLAGGILGSYEQYF
TGTGCTAGTGGGTTAGCGGGAGGTATATTGGGATCCTACGAGCAGTACTTC
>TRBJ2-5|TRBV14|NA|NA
CASSPLLGGIVAQYF
TGTGCCAGCAGCCCCCTCTTAGGGGGAATCGTGGCCCAGTACTTC
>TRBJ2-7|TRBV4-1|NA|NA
CASSQVFGGNSYEQYF
TGCGCCAGCAGCCAAGTCTTTGGCGGGAACTCCTACGAGCAGTACTTC
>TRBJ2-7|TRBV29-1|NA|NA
CSVETSRSYEQYF
TGCAGCGTTGAGACATCTAGGTCCTACGAGCAGTACTTC
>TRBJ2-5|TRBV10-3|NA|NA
CAISEREETQYF
TGTGCCATCAGTGAGAGGGAGGAGACCCAGTACTTC
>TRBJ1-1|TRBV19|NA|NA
CASTQLPTEAFF
TGTGCCAGTACTCAGCTTCCCACTGAAGCTTTCTTT
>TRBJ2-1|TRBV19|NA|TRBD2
CASRPGLGNYNEQFF
TGTGCCAGTAGACCGGGACTAGGGAACTACAATGAGCAGTTCTTC
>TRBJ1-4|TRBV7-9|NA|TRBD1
CASSPGTGGSLNEKLFF
TGTGCCAGCAGCCCCGGGACAGGGGGCTCCCTTAATGAAAAACTGTTTTTT
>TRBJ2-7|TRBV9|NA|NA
CASSVQGAPEEEQYF
TGTGCCAGCAGCGTACAAGGAGCGCCGGAAGAAGAGCAGTACTTC
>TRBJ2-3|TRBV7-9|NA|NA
CASSLAQGVDTQYF
TGTGCCAGCAGCTTAGCTCAGGGTGTAGATACGCAGTATTTT
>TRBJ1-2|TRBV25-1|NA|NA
CASSEMTQRGGYTF
TGTGCCAGCAGTGAAATGACCCAACGGGGTGGCTACACCTTC
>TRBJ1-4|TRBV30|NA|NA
CAWSPDRFNSESEKLFF
TGTGCCTGGAGTCCGGACCGGTTTAATTCTGAGAGTGAAAAACTGTTTTTT
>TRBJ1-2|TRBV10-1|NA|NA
CASSPDRIYGYTF
TGCGCCAGCAGCCCTGACAGAATCTATGGCTACACCTTC
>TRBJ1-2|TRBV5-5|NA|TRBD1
CASSLAAGGGYGYTF
TGTGCCAGCAGCTTGGCGGCAGGGGGCGGCTATGGCTACACCTTC
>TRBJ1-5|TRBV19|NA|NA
CASSIGNQPQHF
TGTGCCAGTAGTATCGGAAATCAGCCCCAGCATTTT
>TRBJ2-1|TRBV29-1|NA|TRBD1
CSVVTGTGGDEQFF
TGCAGCGTTGTAACCGGGACAGGGGGCGATGAGCAGTTCTTC
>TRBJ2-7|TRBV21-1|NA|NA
CASSKGGRGDCEQYF
TGTGCCAGCAGCAAAGGAGGCAGGGGGGACTGCGAGCAGTACTTC
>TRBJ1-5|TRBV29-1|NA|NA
CSVEERGGQPQHF
TGCAGCGTTGAAGAGAGAGGGGGTCAGCCCCAGCATTTT
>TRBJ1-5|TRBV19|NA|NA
CASSMPLLDNQPQHF
TGTGCCAGTAGTATGCCGTTGTTGGACAATCAGCCCCAGCATTTT
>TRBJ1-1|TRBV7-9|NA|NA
CASSLEVNTEAFF
TGTGCCAGCAGCTTAGAGGTGAACACTGAAGCTTTCTTT
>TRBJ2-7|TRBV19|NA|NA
CASSIGGSGMSEQYF
TGTGCCAGTAGTATAGGAGGGTCGGGGATGAGCGAGCAGTACTTC
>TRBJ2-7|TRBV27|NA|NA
CASSLSIRGDRSYEQYF
TGTGCCAGCAGTTTATCGATAAGGGGGGACAGATCCTACGAGCAGTACTTC
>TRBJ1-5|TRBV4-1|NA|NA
CASSQVVGGQPQHF
TGCGCCAGCAGCCAAGTTGTGGGGGGACAGCCCCAGCATTTT
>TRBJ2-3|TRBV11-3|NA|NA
CASSPPVSPADTQYF
TGTGCCAGCAGCCCTCCGGTCTCCCCGGCAGATACGCAGTATTTT
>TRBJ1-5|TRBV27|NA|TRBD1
CASSNTGASVYSNQPQHF
TGTGCCAGCAGTAACACAGGGGCTAGCGTTTATAGCAATCAGCCCCAGCATTTT
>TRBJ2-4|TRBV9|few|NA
CASSPHTGPLAKNIQYF
TGTGCCAGCAGCCCCCATACAGGACCTCTAGCCAAAAACATTCAGTACTTC
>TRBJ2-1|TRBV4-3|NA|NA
CASSHPTSSYNEQFF
TGCGCCAGCAGCCACCCGACTAGCTCCTACAATGAGCAGTTCTTC
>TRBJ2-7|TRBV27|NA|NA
CASSTLHSSSYEQYF
TGTGCCAGCAGCACCCTCCACAGTTCCTCCTACGAGCAGTACTTC
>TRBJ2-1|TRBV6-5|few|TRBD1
CASSYTPGTVKEQFF
TGTGCCAGCAGTTACACACCCGGGACAGTAAAAGAGCAGTTCTTC
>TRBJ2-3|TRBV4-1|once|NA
CASSPTSARTDTQYF
TGCGCCAGCAGCCCAACCTCTGCCCGCACAGATACGCAGTATTTT
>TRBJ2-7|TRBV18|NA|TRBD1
CASSPTGYEQYF
TGTGCCAGCTCACCGACAGGGTACGAGCAGTACTTC
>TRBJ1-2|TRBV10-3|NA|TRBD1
CAISKDRDLYGYTF
TGTGCCATCAGTAAAGACAGGGATCTCTATGGCTACACCTTC
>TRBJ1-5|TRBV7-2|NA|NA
CASSLDSNQPQHF
TGTGCCAGCAGCTTGGACAGCAATCAGCCCCAGCATTTT
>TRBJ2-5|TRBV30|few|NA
CAWSVTGWETQYF
TGTGCCTGGAGTGTAACAGGGTGGGAGACCCAGTACTTC
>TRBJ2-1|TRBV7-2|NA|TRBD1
CASSLGTGSFGGNEQFF
TGTGCCAGCAGCCTAGGGACAGGTTCATTTGGTGGCAATGAGCAGTTCTTC
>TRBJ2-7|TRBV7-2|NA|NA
CASSFGRSEQYF
TGTGCCAGCAGCTTCGGACGCAGCGAGCAGTACTTC
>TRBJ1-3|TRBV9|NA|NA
CASSTTGSVGNTIYF
TGTGCCAGCAGCACAACAGGGTCGGTTGGAAACACCATATATTTT